This T cell receptor beta chain was captured by sequencing in a study of neoadjuvant nivolumab and ipilimumab in lung cancer. Study background: The combination arm added day-1 ipilimumab 1 mg/kg to nivolumab 3 mg/kg on days 1, 15, 29.

In germline, CDR1 is SGHRS, CDR2 YFSETQ. Trimming shortened V by 0 bases and J by 2 bases, and 5 bases separated the two germline ends. The CDR3 has 13 residues. Findings of the study overall: From pretherapy to surgery, tumor richness and clonality rose with dual therapy.

Only in-frame clones appear in the TCRdb table, and some are missing; sequencing was by immunoSEQ multiplex PCR. The repertoire consists of roughly 49,000 clones, with around 89% occurring once and the leading ten covering about 3.5%. As for this clone: Its specificity is unknown.

The receptor comes from an adult with non-small cell lung cancer. Some clones in this sample may be carry-over from other donors' samples. The specimen was blood, collected before neoadjuvant nivolumab, alone or with ipilimumab. This sequence joins TRBV5-1 and TRBJ2-5; D perhaps matches TRBD1 (5 bases). The CDR3 reads CASSLEGQETQYF. The CDR3 DNA sequence: TGCGCCAGCAGCTTGGAGGGGCAAGAGACCCAGTACTTC.